Listed below are T cell receptor beta chains from one sample, sequenced in a study of shared clonotypes between healthy human individuals. TCRdb's table, derived via immunoSEQ multiplex PCR, lists solely in-frame clones and lacks some. The sample has around 2,000,000 clones, less than 95% seen once. Sequenced: naive CD8+ T cells sorted from blood. The source of these receptors is a man between 18 and 35 years old in good health. Each CDR3 is given with its conserved first and last residue. A D gene is named only where the DNA matches it firmly. Clone size is stated in some rows and not others, as once, few, many or a class when expanded.

v_call,j_call,clone_size,d_call,cdr3_nt,cdr3_aa
TRBV6-5,TRBJ2-7,.,TRBD1,TGTGCCAGCAGTTACTCGACGGGACAGGTGCCTTTGGAGCAGTACTTC,CASSYSTGQVPLEQYF
TRBV9,TRBJ1-4,few,.,TGTGCCAGCAGCGTAGATAGCGGGGAAAAACTGTTTTTT,CASSVDSGEKLFF
TRBV5-1,TRBJ1-1,.,.,TGCGCCAGCAGCTTGTCAAGTACCTACTTGAACACTGAAGCTTTCTTT,CASSLSSTYLNTEAFF
TRBV5-1,TRBJ1-1,.,.,TGCGCCAGCAGCTCCCTCCCGGGGCCAATGAACACTGAAGCTTTCTTT,CASSSLPGPMNTEAFF
TRBV6-1,TRBJ1-2,once,.,TGTGCCAGCAGTGAAATGGGCAGTGGCCCCCTATATGACTACACCTTC,CASSEMGSGPLYDYTF
TRBV20-1,TRBJ1-1,once,.,TGCAGTGCCCCCCGTGAGACTGAAGCTTTCTTT,CSAPRETEAFF
TRBV28,TRBJ1-3,.,.,TGTGCCAGCAGTTTCACATTCTCTGGAAACACCATATATTTT,CASSFTFSGNTIYF
TRBV7-6,TRBJ2-2,.,.,TGTGCCAGCAGCTTAGGGACAGTCAACACCGGGGAGCTGTTTTTT,CASSLGTVNTGELFF
TRBV19,TRBJ1-1,.,.,TGTGCCAGTAGTATAGGACCCGTCGCTGTGACTGAAGCTTTCTTT,CASSIGPVAVTEAFF
TRBV6-6,TRBJ2-3,.,TRBD2,TGTGCCAGCATTGCGGGAGGGACAGATACGCAGTATTTT,CASIAGGTDTQYF
TRBV25-1,TRBJ2-7,.,TRBD1,TGTGCCAGCGGGACAGGGGGATCCTACGAGCAGTACTTC,CASGTGGSYEQYF
TRBV4-1,TRBJ2-7,.,.,TGCGCCAGCAGCCAAAGGAATGGGGCCGGGGAGCAGTACTTC,CASSQRNGAGEQYF
TRBV6-1,TRBJ2-7,once,.,TGTGCCAGCAGTGAGTCCGGGTACGAGCAGTACTTC,CASSESGYEQYF
TRBV4-1,TRBJ2-7,.,TRBD2,TGCGCCAGCAGCCCTCTAGCGGGGGGGGACGAGCAGTACTTC,CASSPLAGGDEQYF
TRBV28,TRBJ1-5,few,.,TGTGCCAGCAGTTGGGGACAAGGGAATCAGCCCCAGCATTTT,CASSWGQGNQPQHF
TRBV4-3,TRBJ2-7,.,TRBD2,TGCGCCAGCAGCCAAGATCGACTAGCGGGAGTACTCTCGGGTTGGGGCGAGCAGTACTTC,CASSQDRLAGVLSGWGEQYF
TRBV4-1,TRBJ1-2,.,TRBD1,TGCGCCAGCAGCTATAGACAGGGTGAGGAAAGTGGCTACACCTTC,CASSYRQGEESGYTF
TRBV30,TRBJ1-5,.,.,TGTGCCTGGGCCACCGGGACCCATAGCAATCAGCCCCAGCATTTT,CAWATGTHSNQPQHF
TRBV5-5,TRBJ1-6,.,TRBD1,TGTGCCAGCAGCTGGACCGGGACAGGGAGTTTCGATTCACCCCTCCACTTT,CASSWTGTGSFDSPLHF
TRBV5-5,TRBJ2-5,.,.,TGTGCCAGCAGCGCTGGGGCCGCAGGAGTGGGTCTAACCCAGTACTTC,CASSAGAAGVGLTQYF
TRBV2,TRBJ2-7,.,.,TGTGCCAGCAGTGATCAGGTCTTGCCCTACGAGCAGTACTTC,CASSDQVLPYEQYF
TRBV4-1,TRBJ1-4,.,.,TGCGCCAGCAGCCAAGTTTTTGCAACTAATGAAAAACTGTTTTTT,CASSQVFATNEKLFF
TRBV9,TRBJ2-1,once,TRBD2,TGTGCCAGCAGCGTAGGGACTAGCGGGGTCTACAATGAGCAGTTCTTC,CASSVGTSGVYNEQFF
TRBV19,TRBJ2-7,.,.,TGTGCCAGTAGTTCCGCCACAGGCTCCTACGAGCAGTACTTC,CASSSATGSYEQYF
TRBV27,TRBJ1-2,.,.,TGTGCCAGCAGTTTGGTGGCTAACTATGGCTACACCTTC,CASSLVANYGYTF
TRBV6-5,TRBJ1-2,.,TRBD1,TGTGCCAGCAGACCAGACAGGGGGCACTACTATGGCTACACCTTC,CASRPDRGHYYGYTF
TRBV7-6,TRBJ1-5,.,.,TGTGCCAGCAGCTTAGAAGCGGGGGCTGGTCAGCCCCAGCATTTT,CASSLEAGAGQPQHF
TRBV27,TRBJ1-2,few,TRBD1,TGTGCCAGCAGTTTGGGACAGGCGTACTATGGCTACACCTTC,CASSLGQAYYGYTF
TRBV10-1,TRBJ2-2,.,TRBD2,TGCGCCAGCAGCGGTACTAGCGGCTACGGGGAGCTGTTTTTT,CASSGTSGYGELFF
TRBV5-4,TRBJ2-7,once,TRBD2,TGTGCCAGCAGCTATAGCGGGAGCTACGAGCAGTACTTC,CASSYSGSYEQYF
TRBV9,TRBJ1-1,few,.,TGTGCCAGCAGCGGGGGATATAACACTGAAGCTTTCTTT,CASSGGYNTEAFF
TRBV13,TRBJ2-5,.,.,TGTGCCAGCAGAAGTAGGGGGCAAGAGACCCAGTACTTC,CASRSRGQETQYF
TRBV4-1,TRBJ1-2,once,TRBD1,TGCGCCAGCAGCCAAACATCGGGACAGATTGACTATGGCTACACCTTC,CASSQTSGQIDYGYTF
TRBV4-1,TRBJ1-5,once,TRBD1,TGCGCCAGCAGCCAAGTTTGGGACAGTACTCAGCCCCAGCATTTT,CASSQVWDSTQPQHF
TRBV30,TRBJ1-6,once,.,TGTGCCTGGAGTGGAGGGACATCTATTTCACCCCTCCACTTT,CAWSGGTSISPLHF
TRBV27,TRBJ1-1,once,TRBD1,TGTGCCAGCAGCTTAGGACAGGGGGGTATGAACACTGAAGCTTTCTTT,CASSLGQGGMNTEAFF
TRBV27,TRBJ2-7,.,TRBD1,TGTGCCAGCAGTCTCTATCAGGGGGCTTACGAGCAGTACTTC,CASSLYQGAYEQYF
TRBV5-1,TRBJ1-1,.,.,TGCGCCAGCAGCGTGACACTTCTGAACACTGAAGCTTTCTTT,CASSVTLLNTEAFF
TRBV5-6,TRBJ2-1,.,.,TGTGCCAGCAGCGGAGTAGGGGGTGAGCAGTTCTTC,CASSGVGGEQFF
TRBV27,TRBJ2-3,once,.,TGTGCCAGCAGCACCTCGATGTTGGCCCGCACAGATACGCAGTATTTT,CASSTSMLARTDTQYF
TRBV2,TRBJ1-5,once,TRBD1,TGTGCCAGCAGTGGGGAGAGACAGGGGATTGTTACTCGCAATCAGCCCCAGCATTTT,CASSGERQGIVTRNQPQHF
TRBV27,TRBJ1-4,.,.,TGTGCCAGCAGTCCGACAGGTCCTAATGAAAAACTGTTTTTT,CASSPTGPNEKLFF
TRBV6-5,TRBJ2-1,once,.,TGTGCCAGCAGCCAGGGGACAAACAATGAGCAGTTCTTC,CASSQGTNNEQFF
TRBV7-6,TRBJ2-7,.,.,TGTGCCAGCAGCTCTCTAGGGGGGCGGACAACAGACGAGCAGTACTTC,CASSSLGGRTTDEQYF
TRBV2,TRBJ1-5,.,TRBD1,TGTGCCAGCAATCCAGGACAGGGAGATCAGCCCCAGCATTTT,CASNPGQGDQPQHF
TRBV7-6,TRBJ2-2,.,.,TGTGCCAGCAGCTTCGGGGCTCGGAGCACCGGGGAGCTGTTTTTT,CASSFGARSTGELFF
TRBV9,TRBJ2-7,.,.,TGTGCCAGCAGCGTGGGCTGGGGGACATACGAGCAGTACTTC,CASSVGWGTYEQYF
TRBV10-2,TRBJ2-3,.,.,TGCGCCAGCAGTGAGCCGAACACAGATACGCAGTATTTT,CASSEPNTDTQYF
TRBV29-1,TRBJ2-3,.,TRBD2,TGCAGCGTTGAGGGGTCACTAGCGGGAGATACGCAGTATTTT,CSVEGSLAGDTQYF
TRBV6-5,TRBJ1-1,.,.,TGTGCCAGCAGTTTGGCCGGGGCCAACACTGAAGCTTTCTTT,CASSLAGANTEAFF
TRBV6-6,TRBJ2-1,.,TRBD2,TGTGCCAGCAGTTACCGGACGTCTAGCGGGACCAATGAGCAGTTCTTC,CASSYRTSSGTNEQFF
TRBV6-1,TRBJ1-1,.,.,TGTGCCAGCAGTGAAGTCTGGGGGGGGGAAAACACTGAAGCTTTCTTT,CASSEVWGGENTEAFF
TRBV5-4,TRBJ1-1,.,TRBD1,TGTGCCGGTACAGGGGGGAACACTGAAGCTTTCTTT,CAGTGGNTEAFF
TRBV27,TRBJ2-5,.,TRBD2,TGTGCCAGCAGCCGGGAGGGGATGGGAGAGACCCAGTACTTC,CASSREGMGETQYF
TRBV6-1,TRBJ2-7,.,.,TGTGCCAGCAGTGATAGACAGTCCTACGAGCAGTACTTC,CASSDRQSYEQYF
TRBV5-1,TRBJ2-7,once,TRBD1,TGCGCCAGCAGCGGGGGACAGGGGGCGTTGGAGCAGTACTTC,CASSGGQGALEQYF
TRBV28,TRBJ2-7,.,.,TGTGCCAGCAGTTTAGCTCCACGGACCCTCCCCGAGCAGTACTTC,CASSLAPRTLPEQYF
TRBV10-1,TRBJ2-3,.,TRBD2,TGCGCCAGCAGTTTCCTAGCGGGAGACACAGATACGCAGTATTTT,CASSFLAGDTDTQYF
TRBV4-2,TRBJ2-3,.,TRBD2,TGTGCCAGCAGCCAAGATCCCGGACTAGAGCCGCAGTATTTT,CASSQDPGLEPQYF
TRBV5-1,TRBJ2-1,.,.,TGCGCCAGCAGCTTTACAGGGTACAATGAGCAGTTCTTC,CASSFTGYNEQFF